This TCR beta chain stems from a study of siplizumab effects on memory and regulatory T cells. Notes on the study in general: Major contributors to the alloresponse seemed to be naive T cells, which also appeared more diverse than memory cells. Confirmatory evidence of suppressive function in proliferating siplizumab-culture Tregs was not obtained.

Germline loops: CDR1 MNHEY, CDR2 SVGAGI. CDR3 length equals 15 residues. V was pared by 5 bases and J by 2 bases, with 8 bases of the junction left unmatched. For less than seven days at 37°C, the mixed lymphocyte reaction cells were kept in coculture. In regard to this clone: Its antigen is unidentified.

Clones were read by immunoSEQ multiplex PCR, and TCRdb kept only the in-frame ones, dropping some. The profile shows some 15,000 clones, less than 55% of them singletons. This chain links TRBV6-5 with TRBJ2-7, with 8 bases lining up with TRBD1. Sequenced sample: CFSE-low (dividing) CD4+ T cells sorted from an allogeneic mixed lymphocyte reaction. The sequence came from a human donor in good health; the cells came from an allogeneic mixed lymphocyte reaction. Some clones in this sample may be carry-over from other donors' samples. The CDR3 sequence is CASSGSRTGTYEQYF. The CDR3 coding sequence is TGTGCCAGCAGTGGATCCCGGACAGGGACCTACGAGCAGTACTTC.